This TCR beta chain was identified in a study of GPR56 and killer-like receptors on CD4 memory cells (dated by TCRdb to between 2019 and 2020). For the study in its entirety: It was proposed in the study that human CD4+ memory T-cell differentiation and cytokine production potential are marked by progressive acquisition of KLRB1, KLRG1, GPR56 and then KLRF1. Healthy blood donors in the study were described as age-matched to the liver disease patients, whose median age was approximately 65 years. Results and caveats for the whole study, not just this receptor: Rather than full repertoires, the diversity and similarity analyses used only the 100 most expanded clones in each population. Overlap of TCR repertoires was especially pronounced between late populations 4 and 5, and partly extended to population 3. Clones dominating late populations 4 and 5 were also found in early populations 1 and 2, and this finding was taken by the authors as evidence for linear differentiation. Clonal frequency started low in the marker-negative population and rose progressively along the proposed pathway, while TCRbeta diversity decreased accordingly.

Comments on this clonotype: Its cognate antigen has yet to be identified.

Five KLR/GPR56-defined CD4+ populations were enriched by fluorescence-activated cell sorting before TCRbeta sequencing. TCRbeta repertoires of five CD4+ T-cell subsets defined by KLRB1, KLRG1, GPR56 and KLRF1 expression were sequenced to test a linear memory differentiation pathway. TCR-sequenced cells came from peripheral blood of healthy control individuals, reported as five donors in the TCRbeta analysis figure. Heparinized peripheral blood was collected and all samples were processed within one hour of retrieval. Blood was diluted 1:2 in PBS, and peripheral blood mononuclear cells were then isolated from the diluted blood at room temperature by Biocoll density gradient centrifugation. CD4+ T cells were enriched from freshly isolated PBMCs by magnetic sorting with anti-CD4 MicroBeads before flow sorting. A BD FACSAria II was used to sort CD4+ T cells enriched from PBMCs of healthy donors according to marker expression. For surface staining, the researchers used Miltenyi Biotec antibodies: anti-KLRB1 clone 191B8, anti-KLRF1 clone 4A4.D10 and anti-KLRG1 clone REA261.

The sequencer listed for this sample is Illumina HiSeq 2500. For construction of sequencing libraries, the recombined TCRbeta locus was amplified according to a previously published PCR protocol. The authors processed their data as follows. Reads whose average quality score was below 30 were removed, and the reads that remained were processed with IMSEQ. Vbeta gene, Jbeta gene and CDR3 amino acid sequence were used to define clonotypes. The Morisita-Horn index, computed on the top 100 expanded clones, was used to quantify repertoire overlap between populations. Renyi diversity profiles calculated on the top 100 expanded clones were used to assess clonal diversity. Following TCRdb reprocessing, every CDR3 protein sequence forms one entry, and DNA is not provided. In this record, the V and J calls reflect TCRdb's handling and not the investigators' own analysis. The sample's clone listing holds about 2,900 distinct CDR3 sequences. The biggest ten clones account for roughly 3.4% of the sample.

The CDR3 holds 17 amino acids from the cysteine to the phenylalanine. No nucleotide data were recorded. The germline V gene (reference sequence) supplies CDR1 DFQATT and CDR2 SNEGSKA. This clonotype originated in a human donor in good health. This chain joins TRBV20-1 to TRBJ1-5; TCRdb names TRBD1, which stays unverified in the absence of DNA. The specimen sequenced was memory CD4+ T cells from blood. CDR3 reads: CSARSGTDSYSNQPQHF.